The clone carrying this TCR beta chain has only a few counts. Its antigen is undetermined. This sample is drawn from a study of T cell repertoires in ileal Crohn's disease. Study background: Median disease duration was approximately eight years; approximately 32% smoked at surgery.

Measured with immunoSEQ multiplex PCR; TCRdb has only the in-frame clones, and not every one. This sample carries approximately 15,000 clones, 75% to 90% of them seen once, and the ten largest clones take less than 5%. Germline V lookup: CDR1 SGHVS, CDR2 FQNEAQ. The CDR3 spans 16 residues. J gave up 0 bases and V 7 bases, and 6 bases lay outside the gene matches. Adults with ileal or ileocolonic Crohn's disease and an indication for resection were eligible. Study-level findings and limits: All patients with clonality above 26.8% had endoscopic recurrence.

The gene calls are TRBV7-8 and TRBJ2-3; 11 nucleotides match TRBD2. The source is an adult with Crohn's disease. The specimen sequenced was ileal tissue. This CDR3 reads CASTDLAGGSTDTQYF. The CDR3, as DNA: TGTGCCAGCACCGATCTAGCGGGGGGAAGCACAGATACGCAGTATTTT.